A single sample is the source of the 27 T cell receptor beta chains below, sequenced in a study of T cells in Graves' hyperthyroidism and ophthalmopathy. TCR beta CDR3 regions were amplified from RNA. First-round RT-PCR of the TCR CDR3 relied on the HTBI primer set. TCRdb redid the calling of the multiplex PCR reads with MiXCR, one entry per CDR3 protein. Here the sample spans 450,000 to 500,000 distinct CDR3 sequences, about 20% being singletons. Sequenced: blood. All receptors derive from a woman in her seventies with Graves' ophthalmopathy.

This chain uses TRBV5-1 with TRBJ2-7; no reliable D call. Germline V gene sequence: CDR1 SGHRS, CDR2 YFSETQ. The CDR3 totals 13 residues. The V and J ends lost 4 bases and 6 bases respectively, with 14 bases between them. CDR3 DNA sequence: TGCGCCAGCAGCCTGGACGGCCGATTCGAGCAGTACTTC. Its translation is CASSLDGRFEQYF.

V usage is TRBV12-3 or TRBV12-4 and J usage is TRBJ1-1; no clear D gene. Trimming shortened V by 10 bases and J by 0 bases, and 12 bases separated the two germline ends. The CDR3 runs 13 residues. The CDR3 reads CATCKGLNTEAFF. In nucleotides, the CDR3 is TGTGCCACGTGTAAAGGGCTGAACACTGAAGCTTTCTTT.

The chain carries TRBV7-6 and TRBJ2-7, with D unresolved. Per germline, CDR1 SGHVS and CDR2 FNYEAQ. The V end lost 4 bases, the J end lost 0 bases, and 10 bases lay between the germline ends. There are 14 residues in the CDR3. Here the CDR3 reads CASSWKDGSYEQYF. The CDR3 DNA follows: TGTGCCAGCAGCTGGAAGGACGGCTCCTACGAGCAGTACTTC. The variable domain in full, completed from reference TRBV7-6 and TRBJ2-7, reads GAGVSQSPRYKVTKRGQDVALRCDPISGHVSLYWYRQALGQGPEFLTYFNYEAQQDKSGLPNDRFSAERPEGSISTLTIQRTEQRDSAMYRCASSWKDGSYEQYFGPGTRLTVT.

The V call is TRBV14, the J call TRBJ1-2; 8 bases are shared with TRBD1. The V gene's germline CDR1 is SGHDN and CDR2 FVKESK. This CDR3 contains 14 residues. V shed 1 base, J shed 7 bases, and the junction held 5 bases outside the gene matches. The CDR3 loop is CASSQGTGFGGYTF. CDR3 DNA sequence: TGTGCCAGCAGCCAAGGGACAGGGTTCGGTGGCTACACCTTC.

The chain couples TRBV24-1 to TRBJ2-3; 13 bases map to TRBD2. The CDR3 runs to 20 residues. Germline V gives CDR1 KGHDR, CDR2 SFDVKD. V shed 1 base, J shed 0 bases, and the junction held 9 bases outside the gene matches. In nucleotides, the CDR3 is TGTGCCACCAGTGATTTCGGGACTAGCGGGATCCCTACTAGCACAGATACGCAGTATTTT. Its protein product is CATSDFGTSGIPTSTDTQYF.

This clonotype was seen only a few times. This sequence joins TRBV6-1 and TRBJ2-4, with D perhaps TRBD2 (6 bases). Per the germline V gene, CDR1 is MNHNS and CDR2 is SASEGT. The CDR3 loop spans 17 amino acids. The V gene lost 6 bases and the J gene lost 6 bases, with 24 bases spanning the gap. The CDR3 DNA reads TGTGCCAGCAGACGATCGACTGAGGGGCGGGAAAGAAACATTCAGTACTTC. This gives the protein CASRRSTEGRERNIQYF.

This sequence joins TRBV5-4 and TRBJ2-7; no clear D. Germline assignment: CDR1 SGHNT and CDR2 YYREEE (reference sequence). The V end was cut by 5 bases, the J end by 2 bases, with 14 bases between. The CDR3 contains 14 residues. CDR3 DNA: TGTGCCAGCAGATCGACTCTTAACCCCTACGAGCAGTACTTC. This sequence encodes CASRSTLNPYEQYF.

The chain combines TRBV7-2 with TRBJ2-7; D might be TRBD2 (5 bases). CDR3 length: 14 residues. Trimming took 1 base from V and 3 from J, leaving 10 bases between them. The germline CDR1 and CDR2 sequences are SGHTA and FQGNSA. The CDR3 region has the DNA TGTGCCAGCAGCTTAGTACCGGAGGTCTACGAGCAGTACTTC. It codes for CASSLVPEVYEQYF.

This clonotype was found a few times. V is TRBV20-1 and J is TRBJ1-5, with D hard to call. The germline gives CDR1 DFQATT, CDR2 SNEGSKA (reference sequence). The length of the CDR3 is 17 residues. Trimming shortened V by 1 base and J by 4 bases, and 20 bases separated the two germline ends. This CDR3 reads CSARVQRAPLGNQPQHF. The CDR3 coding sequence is TGCAGTGCTAGAGTCCAACGGGCACCGTTAGGGAATCAGCCCCAGCATTTT.

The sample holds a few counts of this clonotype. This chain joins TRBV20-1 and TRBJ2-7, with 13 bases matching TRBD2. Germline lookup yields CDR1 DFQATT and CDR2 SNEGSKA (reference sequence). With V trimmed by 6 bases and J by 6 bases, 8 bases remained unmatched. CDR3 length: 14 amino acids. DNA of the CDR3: TGCAGTGCCCCTGGACTAGCGGGAGTAGCCGAGCAGTACTTC. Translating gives CSAPGLAGVAEQYF.

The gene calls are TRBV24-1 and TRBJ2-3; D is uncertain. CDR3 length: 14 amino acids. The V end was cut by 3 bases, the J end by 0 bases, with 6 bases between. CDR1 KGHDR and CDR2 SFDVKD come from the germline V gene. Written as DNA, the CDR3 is TGTGCCACCAGTGATGCCCGCAGCACAGATACGCAGTATTTT. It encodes CATSDARSTDTQYF.

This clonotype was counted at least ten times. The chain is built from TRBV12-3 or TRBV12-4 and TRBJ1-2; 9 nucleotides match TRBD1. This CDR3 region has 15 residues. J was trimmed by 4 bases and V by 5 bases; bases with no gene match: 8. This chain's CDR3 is CASSDTRDRVYGYTF. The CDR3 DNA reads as TGTGCCAGCAGTGATACCCGGGACAGGGTCTATGGCTACACCTTC.

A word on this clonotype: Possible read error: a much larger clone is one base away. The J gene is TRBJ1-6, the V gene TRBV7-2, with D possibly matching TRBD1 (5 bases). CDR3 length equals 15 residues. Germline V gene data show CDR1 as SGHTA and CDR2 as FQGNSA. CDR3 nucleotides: TGTGCCAGCAGCTTAGTTGCTAGGGGAGGTTCACCCCTCCGCTTT. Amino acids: CASSLVARGGSPLRF.

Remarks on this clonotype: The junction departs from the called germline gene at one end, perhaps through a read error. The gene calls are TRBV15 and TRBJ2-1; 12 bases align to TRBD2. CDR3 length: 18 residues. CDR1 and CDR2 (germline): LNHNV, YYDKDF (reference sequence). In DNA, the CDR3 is TGTGCCACCAGCAAACTAGCGGGAGGCCACAGCTCCTACAATGAGCAGCTCTTC. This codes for CATSKLAGGHSSYNEQLF.

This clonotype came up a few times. CDR3 protein: CATRRDRYQETQYF. The CDR3 DNA follows: TGTGCCACGCGCCGGGACAGGTACCAAGAGACCCAGTACTTC. The chain recombines TRBV2 with TRBJ2-5, with TRBD1 identical over 8 bases. The CDR3 spans 14 residues. With V trimmed by 10 bases and J by 0 bases, 7 bases remained unmatched. CDR1 is SNHLY, CDR2 FYNNEI, per germline.

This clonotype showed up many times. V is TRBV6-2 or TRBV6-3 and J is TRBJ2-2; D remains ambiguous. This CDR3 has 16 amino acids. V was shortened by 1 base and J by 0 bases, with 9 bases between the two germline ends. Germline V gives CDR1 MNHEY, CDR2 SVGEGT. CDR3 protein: CASSYLRRTNTGELFF. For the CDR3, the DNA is TGTGCCAGCAGTTACTTGCGACGGACGAACACCGGGGAGCTGTTTTTT.

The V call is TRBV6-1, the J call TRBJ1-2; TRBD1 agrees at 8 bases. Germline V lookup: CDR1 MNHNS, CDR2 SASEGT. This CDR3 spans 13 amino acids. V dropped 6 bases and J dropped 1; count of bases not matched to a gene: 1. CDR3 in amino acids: CASRQGGNYGYTF. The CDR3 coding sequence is TGTGCCAGCAGACAGGGGGGTAACTATGGCTACACCTTC.

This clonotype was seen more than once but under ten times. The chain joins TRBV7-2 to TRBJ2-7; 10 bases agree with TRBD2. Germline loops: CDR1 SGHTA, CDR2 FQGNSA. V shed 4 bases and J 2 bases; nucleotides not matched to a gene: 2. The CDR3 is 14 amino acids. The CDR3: CASSYSGRTYEQYF. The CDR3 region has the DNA TGTGCCAGCAGCTATAGCGGGAGGACCTACGAGCAGTACTTC.

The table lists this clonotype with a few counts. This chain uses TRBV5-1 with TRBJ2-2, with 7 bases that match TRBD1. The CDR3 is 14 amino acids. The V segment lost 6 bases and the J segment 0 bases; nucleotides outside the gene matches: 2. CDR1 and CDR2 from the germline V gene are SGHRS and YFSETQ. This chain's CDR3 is CASIQGSNTGELFF. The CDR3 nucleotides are TGCGCCAGCATACAGGGGTCGAACACCGGGGAGCTGTTTTTT. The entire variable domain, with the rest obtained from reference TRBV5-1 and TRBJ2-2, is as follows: KAGVTQTPRYLIKTRGQQVTLSCSPISGHRSVSWYQQTPGQGLQFLFEYFSETQRNKGNFPGRFSGRQFSNSRSEMNVSTLELGDSALYLCASIQGSNTGELFFGEGSRLTVL.

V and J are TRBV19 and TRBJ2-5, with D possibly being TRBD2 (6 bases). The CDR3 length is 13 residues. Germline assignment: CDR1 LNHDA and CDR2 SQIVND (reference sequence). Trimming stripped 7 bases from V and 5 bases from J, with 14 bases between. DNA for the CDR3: TGTGCCAGTAACCCGGGAGCTACGGAGACCCAGTACTTC. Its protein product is CASNPGATETQYF.

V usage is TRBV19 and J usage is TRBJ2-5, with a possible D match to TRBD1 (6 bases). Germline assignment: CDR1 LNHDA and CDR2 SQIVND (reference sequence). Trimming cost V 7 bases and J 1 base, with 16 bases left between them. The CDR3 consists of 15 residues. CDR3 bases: TGTGCCAGTACACAGCGTCCAGGGGTCCAAGAGACCCAGTACTTC. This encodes CASTQRPGVQETQYF.

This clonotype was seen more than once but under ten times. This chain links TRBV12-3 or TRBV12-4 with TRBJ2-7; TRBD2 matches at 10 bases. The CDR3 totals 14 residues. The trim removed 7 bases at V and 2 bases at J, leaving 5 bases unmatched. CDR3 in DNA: TGTGCCAGCAACACTGGACTAGCGGCCTACGAGCAGTACTTC. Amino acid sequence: CASNTGLAAYEQYF.

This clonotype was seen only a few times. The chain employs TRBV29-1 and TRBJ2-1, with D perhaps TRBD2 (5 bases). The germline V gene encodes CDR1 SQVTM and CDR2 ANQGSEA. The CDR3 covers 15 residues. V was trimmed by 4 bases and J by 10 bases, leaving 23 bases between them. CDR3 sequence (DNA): TGCAGCGTTGGGTCGCCCAGCGGTCCCTTGATCGAGCAGTTCTTC. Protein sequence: CSVGSPSGPLIEQFF.

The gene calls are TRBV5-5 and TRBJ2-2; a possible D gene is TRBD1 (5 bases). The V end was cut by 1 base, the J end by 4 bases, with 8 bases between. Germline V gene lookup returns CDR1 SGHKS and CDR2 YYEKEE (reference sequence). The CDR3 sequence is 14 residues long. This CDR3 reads CASSLSGFTGELFF. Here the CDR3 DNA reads TGTGCCAGCAGCTTGTCAGGGTTCACCGGGGAGCTGTTTTTT.

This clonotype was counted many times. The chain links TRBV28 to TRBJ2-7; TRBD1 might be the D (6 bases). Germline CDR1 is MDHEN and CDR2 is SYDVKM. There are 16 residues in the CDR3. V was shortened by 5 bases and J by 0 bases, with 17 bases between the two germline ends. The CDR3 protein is CASSERTVSSSYEQYF. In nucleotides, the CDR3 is TGTGCCAGCAGTGAACGGACAGTTTCAAGCTCCTACGAGCAGTACTTC.

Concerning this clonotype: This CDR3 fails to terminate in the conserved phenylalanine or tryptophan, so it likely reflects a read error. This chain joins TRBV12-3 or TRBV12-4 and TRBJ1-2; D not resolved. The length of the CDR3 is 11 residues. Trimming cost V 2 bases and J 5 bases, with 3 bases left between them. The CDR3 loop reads CASSLTYGYTL. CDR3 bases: TGTGCCAGCAGTTTAACATATGGCTACACCCTC.

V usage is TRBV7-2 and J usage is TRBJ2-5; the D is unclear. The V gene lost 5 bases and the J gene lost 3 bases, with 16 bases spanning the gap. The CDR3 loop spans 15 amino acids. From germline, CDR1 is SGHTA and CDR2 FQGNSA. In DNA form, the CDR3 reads TGTGCCAGCAGCCCCATTTCGGGCCGAAAAGAGACCCAGTACTTC. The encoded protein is CASSPISGRKETQYF.